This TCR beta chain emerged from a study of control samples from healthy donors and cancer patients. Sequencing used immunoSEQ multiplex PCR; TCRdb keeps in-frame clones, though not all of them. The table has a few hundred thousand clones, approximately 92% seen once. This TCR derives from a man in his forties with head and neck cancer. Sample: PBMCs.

The CDR3 sequence: CASSQVVWGTEAFF. As DNA, the CDR3 is TGCGCCAGCAGCCAAGTTGTGTGGGGCACTGAAGCTTTCTTT. This sequence joins TRBV4-3 and TRBJ1-1; D not resolved. Germline values: CDR1 LGHNA, CDR2 YSLEER. Trimming stripped 1 base from V and 4 bases from J, with 10 bases between. The CDR3 contains 14 residues.